This TCR beta chain stems from a study of shared clonotypes between healthy human individuals. Donors, without exception, were Caucasian adults residing in Nashville, Tennessee. The investigators split CD4+ cells into a CD45RA+ naive subset and a CD45RA-negative memory subset. CDR3 length: 17 residues. The V end was cut by 3 bases, the J end by 9 bases, with 23 bases between. Germline assignment: CDR1 LNHNV and CDR2 YYDKDF (reference sequence). General study results and limits: Four donors had around 5% of their naive CD4 clonotypes in common. Non-shared clonotypes showed lower generation probabilities than clonotypes common to all four donors.

The table came from immunoSEQ multiplex PCR; TCRdb's copy has only in-frame clones and leaves some out. The sample records roughly 640,000 clones, 97% being singletons. Note on this clone: Antigen: not known.

The genes are TRBV15 and TRBJ2-2; tentative D call: TRBD2 (5 bases). The TCR originated in a woman between 25 and 40 years old in good health. What was sequenced was naive CD4+ T cells sorted from blood. Subset described: CD45RA+ positively selected. CDR3 nucleotides: TGTGCCACCAGCAGCGATCCTGTACGGAGGCTAGACAGGGAGCTGTTTTTT. It encodes CATSSDPVRRLDRELFF.